Included here is one T cell receptor (beta chain) sequence, with context. The antigen is undetermined. The data stem from a study of shared clonotypes between healthy human individuals. TCRdb keeps only in-frame clones here, not all; method: immunoSEQ multiplex PCR. The top ten clones hold about 0.39% of a sample with millions of clones, 80% to 95% of them seen once. The CDR3 runs 15 residues. Germline CDR1 is SGDLS and CDR2 is YYNGEE. Deletions cut 3 bases from V and 4 bases from J, with 15 bases between. Broader study findings: Non-shared clonotypes displayed generation probabilities falling below those of clonotypes present in all four donors.

The sequence came from a man younger than 30 in good health. Some clones in this sample may be carry-over from other donors' samples. The sample comprised naive CD4+ T cells from PBMCs. Subset described: CD45RA+ positively selected. The rearrangement uses TRBV9 and TRBJ2-3, with D possibly TRBD1 on 6 matching bases. This CDR3 reads CASSARGGEADTQYF. The DNA for the CDR3 is TGTGCCAGCAGCGCGCGAGGGGGAGAGGCAGATACGCAGTATTTT. The whole variable domain, remainder taken from reference TRBV9 and TRBJ2-3, is DSGVTQTPKHLITATGQRVTLRCSPRSGDLSVYWYQQSLDQGLQFLIQYYNGEERAKGNILERFSAQQFPDLHSELNLSSLELGDSALYFCASSARGGEADTQYFGPGTRLTVL.